This T cell receptor beta chain was captured by sequencing in a study of Graves' ophthalmopathy and Graves' hyperthyroidism (dated by TCRdb to the late 2010s). For context, the study as a whole: Peripheral blood was collected at initial diagnosis, before any treatment. The study used signatures of the TCR beta repertoire to tell Graves' ophthalmopathy apart from Graves' hyperthyroidism and to predict which patients would progress to ophthalmopathy. In total, some 140 blood samples were TCR-sequenced: under 45 ophthalmopathy, under 85 hyperthyroidism and approximately 17 hyperthyroidism-to-ophthalmopathy patients. A discovery set of 100 patients (under 45 ophthalmopathy, 60 or so stable hyperthyroidism) was enrolled to explore V-J signatures distinguishing ophthalmopathy from hyperthyroidism. An independent validation cohort was composed of some 19 hyperthyroidism patients and around 16 patients who later progressed from hyperthyroidism to ophthalmopathy. In a handful of hyperthyroidism patients, the T-cell repertoires found in thyroid tissue were compared with those found in blood. After sampling, hyperthyroidism patients received methimazole starting at 30 mg daily, and ophthalmopathy patients received high-dose intravenous methylprednisolone. The study at large found these results: In validation, the model predicted ophthalmopathy progression with about 70% sensitivity and around 72% specificity; 12 predicted patients were CT-confirmed with GO in a median of 6.5 months. No statistical method was used to predetermine the sample size, and group allocation was not hidden from the investigators. In cross-validation, the 13-signature model distinguished ophthalmopathy from stable hyperthyroidism with about 90% sensitivity and 81% to 83% specificity, and in the test set the corresponding values were roughly 80% and 76%. Most expanded thyroid clonotypes with a frequency above 0.001 also appeared in blood, which suggests that blood repertoires may reflect the immune response in the thyroid.

Stable hyperthyroidism was defined as no progression to ophthalmopathy within 18 months of follow-up. The hyperthyroidism patients were 18 to 65 years old and newly diagnosed, with a disease duration of less than 2 months. Patients with other autoimmune diseases, uncontrolled infections, pregnancy or lactation were excluded. Diagnosis relied on clinical symptoms, serum thyroxine, TRAb, thyroid ultrasound and orbital computed tomography. Ficoll-Paque density gradient centrifugation was used to isolate PBMCs from approximately 10 ml of fresh peripheral blood. Total RNA was extracted using Trizol reagent, and RNA quality was checked on an Agilent 2100 Bioanalyzer. This clonotype was counted at least ten times. Its antigen specificity is not known. Base quality data are lacking; no much larger clone is found one base away. According to the germline V gene (reference sequence), CDR1 reads SGHKS and CDR2 reads YYEKEE. Counted from cysteine to phenylalanine, this CDR3 has 15 amino acids. CDR3 DNA only is kept here, 45 bases in frame from base 1. Germline trimming amounts to 2 bases on V and 5 bases on J, with 7 as the count of junction bases outside the gene matches.

For repertoire sequencing, TCR beta CDR3 regions were amplified from RNA transcripts. The first round of RT-PCR was done with HTBI primers and the Qiagen OneStep RT-PCR kit, and was followed by a second round of multiplex PCR, then size selection and purification. The libraries underwent paired-end sequencing with 100 bp reads on an Illumina HiSeq2000. The study's own analysis went as follows. SOAPnuke was used to process the reads, removing any read that contained adapters or uncalled bases, had a mean Phred below 15, or lacked an exact match to the constant primer or identifier. High-quality paired reads were merged with COPE v1.2.5. Clonotypes were defined as unique nucleotide sequences and were aligned to IMGT TRB V, D and J references using MiTCR v1.1. The analysis was limited to V-J combinations with a frequency above 0.0001, which together covered around 99% of the repertoires. For each V-J combination, a TCR clonal expansion and chaos score was defined as F50 clonal expansion divided by the chaos observed in the TCRdist matrix. Features were reduced by Welch's t-statistics and random forest to approximately 12 V-J combinations, which fed a naive Bayes classifier. Thyroid-blood repertoire similarity was quantified with the Morisita-Horn index. Through fastp at Q25 and MiXCR, TCRdb rebuilt clones from the public reads, retaining in-frame beta chains. Each CDR3 protein appears once, grouped with its most common genes and DNA. TCRdb, rather than the study authors, made the V and J calls. This sample gives 300,000 to 400,000 distinct CDR3 sequences in total; about a sixth of them show up just once. In total, the top ten clones hold 2.4% of the sample.

Sequenced material: peripheral blood. The chain couples TRBV5-5 to TRBJ2-5, and TRBD1 aligns with 9 junction nucleotides. The clonotype comes from an adult woman with stable Graves' hyperthyroidism. CDR3 reads: CASSFRDRDLETQYF. The bases read TGTGCCAGCAGCTTCCGGGACAGGGACCTGGAGACCCAGTACTTC.